These 6 T cell receptor beta chains were sequenced from one sample in a study of cytomegalovirus exposure and HLA in healthy donors. The PCR employed 60 Vbeta primers together with 13 Jbeta primers. The method was immunoSEQ multiplex PCR; TCRdb's version includes in-frame clones alone and lacks a portion of them. The sample contains roughly 97,000 clones, roughly 10% of which appear only once. Sequencing was carried out using PBMCs. Receptor source: a man aged 50-59 years in good health and CMV-seropositive.

The sample holds a few counts of this clone. The chain uses TRBV19 and TRBJ1-2, with D unresolved. Trimming took off 6 bases at V and 1 base at J, with 9 bases between the two ends. This CDR3 has 13 residues. The V gene's germline CDR1 is LNHDA and CDR2 SQIVND (reference sequence). The CDR3 region is CASRSRDNYGYTF. The DNA of the CDR3 is TGTGCCAGTAGATCCCGGGATAACTATGGCTACACCTTC.

In its sample, this clone was seen a few times. The chain couples TRBV9 to TRBJ2-5; TRBD2 aligns across 12 bases. Germline loops: CDR1 SGDLS, CDR2 YYNGEE. V was pared by 1 base and J by 9 bases, with 10 bases of the junction left unmatched. This CDR3 region has 16 residues. The CDR3 DNA reads as TGTGCCAGCAGCGTATCCCCGTCGGCTAGCGGGAGGGCCCAGTACTTC. It yields the protein CASSVSPSASGRAQYF.

V is TRBV21-1 and J is TRBJ2-3; TRBD2, as called in the table, went unchecked against the DNA. TRBV21-1 has pseudogene status. The CDR3 is 19 amino acids. The CDR3 loop reads CASSILKLRTSGSADTQYF. CDR3 bases: TGTGCCAGCAGCATCCTAAAACTGCGGACTAGCGGGAGTGCAGATACGCAGTATTTT.

This clone was observed a handful of times. The J gene is TRBJ1-5, the V gene TRBV2; a possible D gene is TRBD1 (6 bases). Germline V gene lookup returns CDR1 SNHLY and CDR2 FYNNEI. Trimming stripped 6 bases from V and 3 bases from J, with 9 bases between. CDR3 length equals 13 residues. The DNA of the CDR3 is TGTGCCAGCAGGGGGGCGGACAATCAGCCCCAGCATTTT. Its translation: CASRGADNQPQHF.

This CDR3 is CASRGTGRSNEQFF. The CDR3 bases are TGTGCCAGCCGGGGGACAGGGAGATCCAATGAGCAGTTCTTC. The chain links TRBV6-1 to TRBJ2-1, with 9 bases identical to TRBD1. The trim removed 8 bases at V and 6 bases at J, leaving 8 bases unmatched. Germline V gene data show CDR1 as MNHNS and CDR2 as SASEGT. This CDR3 has 14 amino acids.

The chain carries TRBV6-1 and TRBJ2-3; D might be TRBD2 (5 bases). The V end was cut by 3 bases, the J end by 4 bases, with 17 bases between. Germline V gene sequence: CDR1 MNHNS, CDR2 SASEGT. The CDR3 is made up of 16 amino acids. The CDR3 DNA reads TGTGCCAGCAGTGATTGGTTCAGCGGTGGCGCAGATACGCAGTATTTT. Encoded protein: CASSDWFSGGADTQYF.